Listed below are T cell receptor beta chains from one sample, sequenced in a study of early T cells in non-severe SARS-CoV-2 infection. In TCRdb, the 5' RACE reads were re-called with MiXCR into one record per CDR3 protein. This table holds roughly 80,000 distinct CDR3 sequences, roughly 12% found once. This sample comprised whole blood, obtained at baseline. The origin of the receptors is an adult who was a healthcare worker with PCR-confirmed SARS-CoV-2 infection or an uninfected control (not recorded which). The conserved cysteine and the conserved F or W are not part of the CDR3 here. A D gene is named only where the DNA matches it firmly.

CDR3 length	D gene	V gene	J gene	CDR3 protein
13	TRBD1	TRBV7-6	TRBJ1-1	ASSPWTGRNTEAF
11	TRBD1	TRBV11-3	TRBJ2-7	ASSRDREFEQY
10	NA	TRBV5-1	TRBJ1-1	ASSGDLTEAF
13	TRBD1	TRBV3-1	TRBJ2-1	ASSQGQGRRNEQF
13	TRBD2	TRBV19	TRBJ2-5	ASSAQGTTQETQY
13	NA	TRBV7-2	TRBJ2-3	ASSLSGGAVDTQY
13	TRBD1	TRBV30	TRBJ2-2	ACKKTGGGTGELF
11	NA	TRBV6-1	TRBJ1-1	ASKRTKNTEAF
12	NA	TRBV5-1	TRBJ1-2	ASSLGQTPARYT
14	TRBD2	TRBV19	TRBJ2-3	ASHPRGSGGEDTQY
13	NA	TRBV5-1	TRBJ1-4	ASSLAPVFGEKLF
10	NA	TRBV29-1	TRBJ2-1	SVDWAYNEQF
13	TRBD1	TRBV18	TRBJ2-1	ASSPRDRAYNEQF
13	NA	TRBV6-2/TRBV6-3	TRBJ2-3	ASSSLAPSTDTQY
11	TRBD1	TRBV29-1	TRBJ1-6	SVGEGGVSPLH
14	TRBD1	TRBV7-2	TRBJ2-1	ASSLTGDPSYNEQF
11	TRBD1	TRBV5-1	TRBJ1-2	ASSFGQGDGYT
13	TRBD2	TRBV7-2	TRBJ2-7	ASSAGLAEAYEQY
13	NA	TRBV6-1	TRBJ1-6	ASSEAVGNGSPLH
11	NA	TRBV7-9	TRBJ1-1	ASSRIGQSEAF
15	TRBD2	TRBV2	TRBJ2-2	ASTPATSGAHTGELF
10	NA	TRBV20-1	TRBJ2-1	SAPHPANEQF
17	TRBD1	TRBV4-1	TRBJ2-5	ASSQVRDRGREHQETQY
14	TRBD1	TRBV6-2/TRBV6-3	TRBJ2-7	ATQRSRTGPGYEQY
10	NA	TRBV5-1	TRBJ1-1	ASSRDKLEAF
14	NA	TRBV20-1	TRBJ2-3	SASSGAGTNTDTQY
10	NA	TRBV12-3/TRBV12-4	TRBJ2-1	ASSLTWGEQF
12	NA	TRBV6-6	TRBJ2-5	ASNPQRDSETQY
9	NA	TRBV2	TRBJ1-2	ASKADYGYT
13	NA	TRBV5-1	TRBJ2-3	ASSLAGRRTDTQY
13	TRBD1	TRBV27	TRBJ1-1	ATRPGQGANTEAF
13	NA	TRBV5-4	TRBJ1-6	ASSLDSSYNSPLH
12	NA	TRBV6-5	TRBJ1-4	ASRKVSGGEKLF
11	TRBD1	TRBV7-7	TRBJ2-5	ASTQGAQETQY
12	NA	TRBV2	TRBJ1-3	ASSERPGGYTIY
14	NA	TRBV21-1	TRBJ2-1	ASSAGQGALGNEQF
14	NA	TRBV6-5	TRBJ1-3	ASSYSKTGQWNTIY
13	TRBD2	TRBV20-1	TRBJ2-7	SAGTSGARPYEQY